These 8 T cell receptor beta chains were all obtained from the same sample, sequenced in a study of quantifying T cell responses using KT2 cells. Overall study context: cDNA was made from DNase-treated RNA using alpha and beta constant primers.

Each cDNA got a UMI-containing oligo ligated at its 3' end. The first PCR ran approximately 4 cycles with an equimolar RC1.1 and RC1.2 beta primer mix. TCRdb fed the UMI-ligation and nested PCR reads into MiXCR, producing one record per CDR3 protein. The sample consists of 40,000 to 55,000 distinct CDR3 sequences, 11% of them appearing once. The sequenced material came from PBMCs spiked with cells of the T cell clone KT2. The receptors were sampled from a human donor.

This clonotype was seen at least ten times. The genes are TRBV11-2 and TRBJ2-2; D is unclear. The V gene's germline CDR1 is SGHAT and CDR2 FQNNGV. The CDR3 sequence is 16 residues long. Trimming took off 1 base at V and 1 base at J, with 10 bases between the two ends. Written as DNA, the CDR3 is TGTGCCAGCAGCTTAGGTGGGCGGAGGAACACCGGGGAGCTGTTTTTT. As protein: CASSLGGRRNTGELFF.

This clonotype was counted many times. The chain combines TRBV5-4 with TRBJ2-5, with 7 bases lining up with TRBD1. After removal of 0 bases from V and 4 bases from J, the junction contained 6 bases not matched to a gene. CDR1 and CDR2 from the germline V gene are SGHNT and YYREEE (reference sequence). This CDR3 spans 15 amino acids. The chain's CDR3 is CASSLVNRGAETQYF. The CDR3 DNA sequence: TGTGCCAGCAGCTTGGTTAACAGGGGCGCAGAGACCCAGTACTTC.

This clonotype was seen only a few times. The chain recombines TRBV20-1 with TRBJ2-3; D is perhaps TRBD2 (5 bases). This CDR3 is built from 16 residues. Germline V gene data show CDR1 as DFQATT and CDR2 as SNEGSKA (reference sequence). The V gene lost 3 bases and the J gene lost 0 bases, with 16 bases spanning the gap. CDR3: CSASYSRGPSTDTQYF. The DNA for the CDR3 is TGCAGTGCTAGCTACAGCCGCGGGCCGAGCACAGATACGCAGTATTTT.

This chain uses TRBV7-9 with TRBJ2-1; unclear D gene. V lost 5 bases to trimming and J lost 6 bases, with 11 bases between them. The length of the CDR3 is 13 residues. Germline lookup yields CDR1 SEHNR and CDR2 FQNEAQ (reference sequence). The CDR3 DNA sequence: TGTGCCAGCAGCCTCGCGACCTCCAATGAGCAGTTCTTC. Amino acids: CASSLATSNEQFF.

Only a few counts were recorded for this clonotype. The chain has TRBV6-4 and TRBJ1-5; D unclear. This CDR3 has 13 residues. CDR1 and CDR2 (germline): MRHNA, SNTAGT. Trimming took off 5 bases at V and 0 bases at J, with 5 bases between the two ends. The CDR3 coding sequence is TGTGCCAGCAGTCCGGATAGCAATCAGCCCCAGCATTTT. Amino acids: CASSPDSNQPQHF.

The chain uses TRBV11-2 and TRBJ1-3; perhaps TRBD1 as D (5 bases). The CDR3 loop spans 16 amino acids. Per germline, CDR1 SGHAT and CDR2 FQNNGV. V gave up 1 base and J gave up 0 bases, with 10 bases separating them. CDR3 sequence reads: CASSLVGANSGNTIYF. The CDR3 region has the DNA TGTGCCAGCAGCTTAGTTGGGGCCAACTCTGGAAACACCATATATTTT.

Many counts were recorded for this clonotype. V usage is TRBV29-1 and J usage is TRBJ2-6; a possible D gene is TRBD1 (5 bases). Trimming removed 4 bases at V and 3 bases at J, with 7 bases between. From germline, CDR1 is SQVTM and CDR2 ANQGSEA. The CDR3 loop spans 13 amino acids. CDR3 DNA sequence: TGCAGCGTTGGACAGCTTGGGGCCAACGTCCTGACTTTC. Translated, it gives CSVGQLGANVLTF.

The chain combines TRBV25-1 with TRBJ1-6, with D maybe TRBD1 (6 bases). V dropped 7 bases and J dropped 6 bases, with 7 bases sitting between them. The CDR3 sequence is 12 residues long. Germline CDR1 is MGHDK and CDR2 is SYGVNS. CDR3 coding DNA: TGTGCCAGCAAAGGGGGTAATTCACCCCTCCACTTT. Protein product: CASKGGNSPLHF.